The entry that follows covers one TCR beta chain sequence. The antigen is not known. Germline CDR1 is ENHRY and CDR2 is SYGVKD. The CDR3 runs to 15 residues. Blood (around 2.4 ml) was collected from every donor individually. This sample is part of a study of monozygotic twins with inflammatory bowel disease. Study findings and constraints: Repertoire similarity did not differ between concordant and discordant twins, possibly owing to limited power.

UMIs incorporating a 6-nucleotide sample barcode were appended by means of template switching. Using TCRalpha and TCRbeta cDNA, the researchers carried out two nested PCRs that lasted roughly 16 and 10 cycles. From the 5' RACE reads, TCRdb lists one entry per CDR3 protein and no DNA. This repertoire includes approximately 85,000 distinct CDR3 sequences. The gene calls are TRBV10-3 and TRBJ2-7; TCRdb's D call, TRBD1, is unchecked because there is no DNA. This TCR was recovered from a human donor with ulcerative colitis or Crohn's disease, or a healthy co-twin of an affected twin (not recorded which). The sample consisted of blood. CDR3 region: CAISEEAGASYEQYF.